The clone carrying this TCR beta chain was counted a single time. CDR3 length equals 14 residues. CDR1 and CDR2 (germline): MNHEY, SMNVEV (reference sequence). V was shortened by 8 bases and J by 4 bases, with 17 bases between the two germline ends. This entry belongs to a study of OX40 agonist ivuxolimab in advanced cancers. Sequencing was performed with immunoSEQ multiplex PCR; in TCRdb, only in-frame clones are kept and a portion is missing. Here the sample spans 70,000 to 95,000 clones, approximately 93% being singletons. The V call is TRBV27, the J call TRBJ1-1; D is unclear. The sequencing here drew on CD4+ or CD8+ T cells sorted from blood, taken in a trial of the OX40 agonist ivuxolimab. The sequence came from an adult with an advanced solid tumor such as melanoma, head and neck, liver or kidney cancer. This CDR3 reads CASGLRVSGTEAFF. The CDR3 coding sequence is TGTGCCAGCGGGTTGAGGGTTTCGGGCACTGAAGCTTTCTTT.